These 20 T cell receptor beta chains were sequenced from one sample in a study of cytomegalovirus exposure and HLA in healthy donors. PCR used 60 Vbeta primers and 13 Jbeta primers. Profiled with immunoSEQ multiplex PCR; TCRdb holds only in-frame clones, not every one. The profile shows about 130,000 clones, roughly 82% of them singletons. The sequencing input was PBMCs. Receptors originate from a male donor in good health and CMV-seropositive.

The table lists this clone with a few counts. The rearrangement joins TRBV7-9 to TRBJ2-1; the match to TRBD2 covers 9 bases. The ends lost 3 bases at V and 4 bases at J; junction bases unmatched: 1. This CDR3 comprises 14 residues. The germline V gene has CDR1 SEHNR and CDR2 FQNEAQ (reference sequence). The CDR3 loop reads CASSLTSGYNEQFF. CDR3 coding DNA: TGTGCCAGCAGCTTGACTAGCGGATACAATGAGCAGTTCTTC.

The chain joins TRBV14 to TRBJ1-2, with D possibly TRBD1 on 5 matching bases. The germline V and J ends were trimmed by 4 bases and 4 bases, with 13 bases remaining between them. Germline CDR1 SGHDN, CDR2 FVKESK. The CDR3 covers 14 residues. CDR3 sequence (DNA): TGTGCCAGCAGCCGGACACCCGGCCCCTATGGCTACACCTTC. Its protein product is CASSRTPGPYGYTF.

CDR3 DNA sequence: TGTGCCAGCAGCTTATTGGCAGGGGACGACGAGCAGTACTTC. Its protein is CASSLLAGDDEQYF. The chain combines TRBV7-9 with TRBJ2-7; D might be TRBD1 (6 bases). CDR1 and CDR2 from the germline V gene are SEHNR and FQNEAQ (reference sequence). V lost 2 bases to trimming and J lost 5 bases, with 13 bases between them. The CDR3 is 14 residues long.

This clone was seen a single time. The V call is TRBV15, the J call TRBJ2-7; 7 positions agree with TRBD1. The CDR3 consists of 17 residues. Germline CDR1 and CDR2: LNHNV and YYDKDF (reference sequence). The V and J ends lost 3 bases and 0 bases, in that order; junction bases with no gene match: 11. The CDR3 coding sequence is TGTGCCACCAGCAGCCAAGGCCAGGACAGGAGCTCCTACGAGCAGTACTTC. Encoded protein: CATSSQGQDRSSYEQYF.

The chain employs TRBV11-2 and TRBJ2-5; 10 bases map to TRBD1. This CDR3 contains 16 residues. Germline V gives CDR1 SGHAT, CDR2 FQNNGV. The junction had 11 bases not matched to a gene; V was cut back by 4 bases and J by 6 bases. The CDR3 DNA sequence: TGTGCCAGCAGCTCCCCCCGGGACAGGGGTTTGAAGACCCAGTACTTC. As protein: CASSSPRDRGLKTQYF.

The rearrangement uses TRBV11-2 and TRBJ1-4, with D perhaps matching TRBD1 (6 bases). V lost 5 bases and J lost 7, with 20 bases in between. This CDR3 has 16 amino acids. Germline V gene data show CDR1 as SGHAT and CDR2 as FQNNGV. The CDR3: CASSHGRGAGVEKLFF. The DNA of the CDR3 is TGTGCCAGCAGCCACGGACGGGGGGCAGGGGTTGAAAAACTGTTTTTT.

This clone turned up a few times. V is TRBV4-3 and J is TRBJ2-7; D is perhaps TRBD2 (6 bases). V shed 0 bases and J shed 2 bases, with 11 bases lying between them. Germline V gene sequence: CDR1 LGHNA, CDR2 YSLEER. CDR3 size: 15 residues. CDR3 region: CASSQDSGNPYEQYF. The CDR3 nucleotides are TGCGCCAGCAGCCAAGATAGCGGAAACCCCTACGAGCAGTACTTC.

The chain combines TRBV19 with TRBJ2-1; 9 bases are shared with TRBD1. The CDR3 consists of 16 residues. After removal of 5 bases from V and 6 bases from J, the junction contained 11 bases not matched to a gene. Germline CDR1 is LNHDA and CDR2 is SQIVND (reference sequence). The CDR3 here is CASSPFRDRVSNEQFF. DNA of the CDR3: TGTGCCAGTAGTCCTTTCCGGGACAGGGTTTCCAATGAGCAGTTCTTC.

This clone showed up just a few times. This chain joins TRBV5-6 and TRBJ1-1, with D maybe TRBD1 (5 bases). Germline assignment: CDR1 SGHDT and CDR2 YYEEEE. The V end lost 1 base, the J end lost 1 base, and 8 bases lay between the germline ends. The CDR3 has 14 amino acids. CDR3 loop: CASSLTGGNTEAFF. The CDR3 nucleotides are TGTGCCAGCAGCTTGACAGGTGGGAACACTGAAGCTTTCTTT. Full variable domain (remainder filled in from reference TRBV5-6 and TRBJ1-1): DAGVTQSPTHLIKTRGQQVTLRCSPKSGHDTVSWYQQALGQGPQFIFQYYEEEERQRGNFPDRFSGHQFPNYSSELNVNALLLGDSALYLCASSLTGGNTEAFFGQGTRLTVV.

The genes are TRBV11-2 and TRBJ2-1, with 8 bases fitting TRBD2. V lost 5 bases to trimming and J lost 0 bases; unmatched junction nucleotides: 15. The CDR3 has 19 residues. CDR1 and CDR2 (germline): SGHAT, FQNNGV. The CDR3 DNA follows: TGTGCCAGCAGCGGAATGGGACTAGTACGGAGGAGCTCCTACAATGAGCAGTTCTTC. This sequence encodes CASSGMGLVRRSSYNEQFF.

This clone was observed a single time. The CDR3 sequence is CASGGGRANEQFF. The CDR3, as DNA: TGTGCCTCCGGGGGCGGGAGGGCCAATGAGCAGTTCTTC. This sequence joins TRBV13 and TRBJ2-1; 9 bases are a match to TRBD2. CDR1 is PRHDT, CDR2 FYEKMQ, per germline (reference sequence). The J segment lost 6 bases and the V segment lost 11 bases, leaving 8 bases of the junction unmatched. This CDR3 region has 13 residues.

This clone was seen only once. The gene calls are TRBV20-1 and TRBJ2-5; D is perhaps TRBD2 (6 bases). Trimming left V 8 bases short and J 1 base short, with 8 bases between. This CDR3 is built from 11 residues. CDR1 is DFQATT, CDR2 SNEGSKA, per germline (reference sequence). The CDR3 loop reads CSRLVQETQYF. The CDR3 DNA follows: TGCAGTCGACTAGTCCAAGAGACCCAGTACTTC.

The gene calls are TRBV28 and TRBJ1-4; D gene uncertain. V lost 3 bases to trimming and J lost 0 bases, with 8 bases between them. The CDR3 has 15 amino acids. Germline V gene lookup returns CDR1 MDHEN and CDR2 SYDVKM. In DNA, the CDR3 is TGTGCCAGCAGTTTTTCTCCTGCAACTAATGAAAAACTGTTTTTT. It specifies CASSFSPATNEKLFF.

V usage is TRBV15 and J usage is TRBJ2-5; 7 nucleotides line up with TRBD1. Per the germline V gene, CDR1 is LNHNV and CDR2 is YYDKDF (reference sequence). The ends lost 7 bases at V and 0 bases at J; junction bases unmatched: 8. There are 15 residues in the CDR3. This chain's CDR3 is CATNSFGTDQETQYF. CDR3 nucleotide sequence: TGTGCCACCAACTCGTTCGGGACAGACCAAGAGACCCAGTACTTC.

J is TRBJ2-1 and V is TRBV4-1, with 7 positions matching TRBD1. The V segment lost 3 bases and the J segment 0 bases; nucleotides outside the gene matches: 8. Germline CDR1 MGHRA, CDR2 YSYEKL. The CDR3 loop spans 17 amino acids. In DNA, the CDR3 is TGCGCCAGCAGCCACAGACAGGGCCCGAGCTCCTACAATGAGCAGTTCTTC. This gives the protein CASSHRQGPSSYNEQFF.

V gene TRBV5-5 combines with J gene TRBJ1-3; 10 nucleotides agree with TRBD1. Trimming removed 0 bases from V and 10 bases from J; junction bases left unmatched: 4. This CDR3 region has 14 residues. Germline loops: CDR1 SGHKS, CDR2 YYEKEE (reference sequence). The CDR3 here is CASSLGDRGRTIYF. CDR3 bases: TGTGCCAGCAGCTTGGGGGACAGGGGTAGGACCATATATTTT.

V usage is TRBV4-3 and J usage is TRBJ2-1; a weak D match, TRBD2 (5 bases). CDR1 and CDR2 (germline): LGHNA, YSLEER. Trimming left V 0 bases short and J 8 bases short, with 14 bases between. There are 15 residues in the CDR3. Here the CDR3 reads CASSQDPIGGYEQFF. In DNA, the CDR3 is TGCGCCAGCAGCCAAGACCCGATAGGAGGCTATGAGCAGTTCTTC.

In this sample, this clone turned up once. The chain has TRBV28 and TRBJ1-2, with D possibly being TRBD1 (5 bases). CDR1 and CDR2 from the germline V gene are MDHEN and SYDVKM. The CDR3 is 14 amino acids. The ends were cut back, 4 bases at V and 4 bases at J, with 13 bases in the middle. The CDR3 DNA is TGTGCCAGCAGTTCCTCAGGGCCTACCTATGGCTACACCTTC. Amino acids: CASSSSGPTYGYTF.

This rearrangement joins TRBV11-3 to TRBJ2-1; a possible D gene is TRBD2 (5 bases). The CDR3 covers 13 residues. The V and J ends lost 0 bases and 6 bases respectively, with 6 bases between them. Germline CDR1 is SGHNT and CDR2 is YENEEA. CDR3 in amino acids: CASSLEGSNEQFF. The CDR3, as DNA: TGTGCCAGCAGCTTAGAGGGGAGCAATGAGCAGTTCTTC.

This chain links TRBV30 with TRBJ1-4; the match to TRBD1 covers 7 bases. CDR3 size: 12 residues. CDR1 is GTSNPN and CDR2 is SVGIG in the germline V gene (reference sequence). V shed 5 bases and J 3 bases; nucleotides not matched to a gene: 0. CDR3 in DNA: TGTGCCTGGGGACAGGCTAATGAAAAACTGTTTTTT. This gives the protein CAWGQANEKLFF.